The clone carrying this T cell receptor (beta chain) has just one count. Its antigen is as yet unknown. CDR3 size: 18 residues. V trimming: 1 base; J trimming: 3 bases; junction bases outside the gene matches: 10. Germline values: CDR1 SGHAT, CDR2 FQNNGV. With 60 Vbeta and 13 Jbeta primers, the PCR was carried out. Only in-frame clones appear in the TCRdb table, and some are missing; sequencing was by immunoSEQ multiplex PCR. Here the sample spans about 98,000 clones, roughly 70% being singletons. This record comes from a study of cytomegalovirus exposure and HLA in healthy donors. Study-wide results and caveats: Using a false discovery rate of 0.05, a later analysis showed that 15,000 to 20,000 TCR beta sequences were associated with HLA alleles. Trimming of TCR beta V- and J-genes showed a link, identified in a later analysis, to a missense DCLRE1C variant. Highly shared variants forming one cluster were likely a sequencing artifact.

The chain couples TRBV11-2 to TRBJ2-5; 11 nucleotides line up with TRBD2. Sequencing was performed on PBMCs. The TCR comes from a man aged 50 to 60 in good health and CMV-seronegative. The CDR3 sequence is CASSLGLAGGRREETQYF. CDR3 in DNA: TGTGCCAGCAGCTTAGGGCTAGCGGGGGGCCGGAGGGAAGAGACCCAGTACTTC.